These T cell receptor beta chains were read from a single sample in a study of immune evolution from preneoplasia to lung adenocarcinoma. Clones were sequenced by immunoSEQ multiplex PCR, and TCRdb holds only the in-frame ones, with some missing. The sample yields 9,000 to 10,000 clones, roughly 91% seen once. The source material was FFPE invasive lung adenocarcinoma tissue. The receptors derive from an older person with invasive lung adenocarcinoma. Some clones in this sample may be carry-over from other donors' samples. The CDR3 runs from the conserved cysteine through the conserved F or W. A D gene is named only where the DNA matches it firmly.

TRBD2 TRBJ2-1 TRBV5-1 CASSLAGGNSEQFF
. TRBJ2-7 TRBV6-5 CASSYLGAGVDYEQYF
. TRBJ1-1 TRBV28 CASTRGYTEAFF
. TRBJ1-5 TRBV2 CASRTAPESNQPQHF
. TRBJ1-1 TRBV5-4 CASSLGVTEAFF
. TRBJ2-5 TRBV5-1 CASRAEGTQYF
. TRBJ2-7 TRBV2 CARYSEQYF
. TRBJ1-5 TRBV28 CASRQGSDQPQHF
. TRBJ2-7 TRBV5-6 CASSAGPKVEQYF
. TRBJ1-3 TRBV30 CASWGENTIYF
. TRBJ2-1 TRBV27 CASSFEGRTSNEQFF
. TRBJ1-1 TRBV30 CAWRGTPFQAFF
. TRBJ2-3 TRBV7-9 CASPQGGSTDTQYF
. TRBJ1-5 TRBV18 CASSRTENQPQHF